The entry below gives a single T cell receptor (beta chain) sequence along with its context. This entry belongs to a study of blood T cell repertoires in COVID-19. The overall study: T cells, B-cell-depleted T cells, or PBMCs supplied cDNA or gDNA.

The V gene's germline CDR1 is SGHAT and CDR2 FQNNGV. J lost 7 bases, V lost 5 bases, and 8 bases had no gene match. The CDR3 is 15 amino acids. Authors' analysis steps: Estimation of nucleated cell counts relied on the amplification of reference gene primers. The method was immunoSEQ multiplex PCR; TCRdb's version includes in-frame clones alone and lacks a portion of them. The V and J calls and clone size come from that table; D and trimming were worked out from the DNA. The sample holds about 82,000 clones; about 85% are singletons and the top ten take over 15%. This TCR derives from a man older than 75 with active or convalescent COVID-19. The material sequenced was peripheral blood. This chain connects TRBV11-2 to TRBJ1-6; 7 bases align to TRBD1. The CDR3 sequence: CASSPSRDRNSPLHF. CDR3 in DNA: TGTGCCAGCAGCCCAAGCCGGGACAGAAATTCACCCCTCCACTTT. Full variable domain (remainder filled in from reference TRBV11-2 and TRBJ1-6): EAGVAQSPRYKIIEKRQSVAFWCNPISGHATLYWYQQILGQGPKLLIQFQNNGVVDDSQLPKDRFSAERLKGVDSTLKIQPAKLEDSAVYLCASSPSRDRNSPLHFGNGTRLTVT.